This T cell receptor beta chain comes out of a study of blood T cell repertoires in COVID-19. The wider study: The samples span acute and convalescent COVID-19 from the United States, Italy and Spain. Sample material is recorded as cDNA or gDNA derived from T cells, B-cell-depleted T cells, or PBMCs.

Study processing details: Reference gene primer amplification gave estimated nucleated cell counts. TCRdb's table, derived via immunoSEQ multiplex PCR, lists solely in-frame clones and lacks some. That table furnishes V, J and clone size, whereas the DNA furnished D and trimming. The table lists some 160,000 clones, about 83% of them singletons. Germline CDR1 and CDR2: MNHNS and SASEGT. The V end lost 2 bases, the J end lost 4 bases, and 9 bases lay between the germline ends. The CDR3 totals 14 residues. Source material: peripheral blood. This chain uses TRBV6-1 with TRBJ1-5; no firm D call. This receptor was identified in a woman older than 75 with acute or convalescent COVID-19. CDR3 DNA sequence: TGTGCCAGCAGTGAAAACAGAGTTAATCAGCCCCAGCATTTT. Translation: CASSENRVNQPQHF.